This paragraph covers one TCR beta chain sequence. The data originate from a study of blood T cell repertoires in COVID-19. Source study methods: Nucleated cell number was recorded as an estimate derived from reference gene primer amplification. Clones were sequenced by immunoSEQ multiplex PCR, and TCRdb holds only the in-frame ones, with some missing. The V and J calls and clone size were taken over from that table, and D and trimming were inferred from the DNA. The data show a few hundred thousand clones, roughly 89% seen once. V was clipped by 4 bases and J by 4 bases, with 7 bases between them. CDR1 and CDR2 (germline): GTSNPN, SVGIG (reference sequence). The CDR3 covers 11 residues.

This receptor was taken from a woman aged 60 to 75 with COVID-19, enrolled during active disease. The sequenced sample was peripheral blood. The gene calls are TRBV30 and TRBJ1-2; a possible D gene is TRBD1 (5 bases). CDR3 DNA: TGTGCCTGGACAGGGTTCTATGGCTACACCTTC. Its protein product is CAWTGFYGYTF.